This is a list of T cell receptor beta chains from one sample in a study of CD8 T cells in Susac syndrome. Each CDR3 protein is one row after TCRdb ran MiXCR on the immunoSEQ multiplex PCR reads. Of more than 65,000 distinct CDR3 sequences listed, over 90% are singletons. The sample taken for sequencing was CD8+ T cells from PBMCs. All receptors derive from a human donor in good health. Both conserved end residues are part of each CDR3. D genes are given only for firm matches. Not all rows give a size; the values are once, few, many and, for expanded clones, a class.

V,size,D,J,CDR3,DNA
TRBV7-9,.,.,TRBJ2-2,CASSLGWVDTGELFF,TGTGCCAGCAGCTTAGGATGGGTGGACACCGGGGAGCTGTTTTTT
TRBV29-1,.,.,TRBJ1-2,CSVETNSYGYTF,TGCAGCGTTGAAACGAACTCCTATGGCTACACCTTC
TRBV4-1,.,.,TRBJ2-7,CASSQIRTGSYEQYF,TGCGCCAGCAGCCAAATTAGGACTGGATCCTACGAGCAGTACTTC
TRBV28,.,.,TRBJ2-7,CASSDWTDTYEQYF,TGTGCCAGCAGTGACTGGACAGATACCTACGAGCAGTACTTC
TRBV20-1,.,.,TRBJ1-1,CSARGVNTEAFF,TGCAGTGCTAGAGGAGTGAACACTGAAGCTTTCTTT
TRBV29-1,.,.,TRBJ2-1,CSVPGWEQFF,TGCAGCGTTCCGGGCTGGGAGCAGTTCTTC
TRBV2,.,.,TRBJ1-5,CASSEAHYSNQPQHF,TGTGCCAGCAGTGAAGCCCACTATAGCAATCAGCCCCAGCATTTT
TRBV7-3,.,.,TRBJ2-5,CASSSTGMTQETQYF,TGTGCCAGCAGCTCCACCGGGATGACGCAAGAGACCCAGTACTTC
TRBV4-1,once,.,TRBJ2-5,CASSQEGGETQYF,TGCGCCAGCAGCCAAGAAGGTGGAGAGACCCAGTACTTC
TRBV5-1,.,TRBD1,TRBJ1-2,CASSPGTGGGYGYTF,TGCGCCAGCAGCCCCGGGACAGGGGGCGGCTATGGCTACACCTTC
TRBV4-3,.,.,TRBJ2-1,CASSQDGISNEQFF,TGCGCCAGCAGCCAAGACGGGATAAGCAATGAGCAGTTCTTC
TRBV20-1,.,.,TRBJ2-7,CSARDIKTYEQYF,TGCAGTGCTAGGGACATCAAAACTTACGAGCAGTACTTC
TRBV4-2,.,TRBD2,TRBJ2-3,CASSLVPGLAGGDTQYF,TGTGCCAGCAGCCTCGTCCCGGGACTAGCGGGGGGAGATACGCAGTATTTT
TRBV7-3,.,TRBD2,TRBJ2-2,CASSLTTTRGAGELFF,TGTGCCAGCAGCTTAACGACTACCCGGGGGGCCGGGGAGCTGTTTTTT
TRBV19,once,TRBD2,TRBJ2-5,CASSIVALAGGRETQYF,TGTGCCAGTAGTATAGTGGCTCTCGCGGGGGGGCGTGAGACCCAGTACTTC
TRBV20-1,.,TRBD2,TRBJ2-1,CSARWPGGDHEQFF,TGCAGTGCTAGATGGCCGGGGGGGGATCATGAGCAGTTCTTC
TRBV15,.,TRBD1,TRBJ1-1,CATSSDRAEAFF,TGTGCCACCAGCAGCGACAGGGCTGAAGCTTTCTTT
TRBV29-1,.,.,TRBJ1-2,CSAEEGIYGYTF,TGCAGCGCAGAAGAGGGGATCTATGGCTACACCTTC
TRBV14,.,.,TRBJ1-1,CASSQDLRSRGGTEAFF,TGTGCCAGCAGCCAAGATCTTCGGTCGAGGGGAGGCACTGAAGCTTTCTTT
TRBV2,.,TRBD1,TRBJ1-6,CASSRQGAVGSPLHF,TGTGCCAGCAGCCGTCAGGGGGCGGTAGGTTCACCCCTCCACTTT
TRBV5-1,.,.,TRBJ2-5,CASSLTNPNVPPSKETQYF,TGCGCCAGCAGTCTGACTAATCCGAATGTACCCCCGAGCAAAGAGACCCAGTACTTC
TRBV7-8,.,.,TRBJ1-2,CASSPTGNYGYTF,TGTGCCAGCAGCCCTACAGGGAATTATGGCTACACCTTC
TRBV28,.,.,TRBJ1-1,CASSLRGDEAFF,TGTGCCAGCAGTTTACGGGGCGATGAAGCTTTCTTT
TRBV6-5,.,.,TRBJ1-6,CASSYAPPEAPTSLLHF,TGTGCCAGCAGTTACGCCCCCCCAGAGGCCCCAACGTCTCTCCTCCACTTT
TRBV7-2,.,.,TRBJ2-3,CASSIHGWTDTDTQYF,TGTGCCAGCAGCATCCACGGATGGACAGACACAGATACGCAGTATTTT
TRBV9,.,TRBD1,TRBJ1-1,CASSPQQGLNTEAFF,TGTGCCAGCAGCCCCCAACAGGGGTTGAACACTGAAGCTTTCTTT
TRBV9,.,.,TRBJ2-2,CASGRTNTGELFF,TGTGCCAGCGGGCGGACGAACACCGGGGAGCTGTTTTTT
TRBV4-3,.,.,TRBJ2-2,CASSQDGRTGELFF,TGCGCCAGCAGCCAAGATGGGCGAACCGGGGAGCTGTTTTTT
TRBV20-1,.,.,TRBJ2-7,CSANDPYEQYF,TGCAGTGCCAATGATCCCTACGAGCAGTACTTC
TRBV5-6,.,TRBD1,TRBJ2-5,CASGTGTEGETQYF,TGTGCCAGCGGGACCGGGACAGAAGGGGAGACCCAGTACTTC